This T cell receptor (beta chain) was documented in a study of T cell responses to AZD1222 COVID-19 vaccine. CDR1 is LGHNA and CDR2 is YNFKEQ in the germline V gene. Trimming took off 0 bases at V and 10 bases at J, with 16 bases between the two ends. The CDR3 runs 16 residues. The protocol was immunoSEQ multiplex PCR, while the TCRdb copy is restricted to in-frame clones and leaves out a portion. The sample has over 150,000 clones; about nine tenths are singletons. The sample in question was peripheral blood, obtained on day 0 of MenACWY control vaccination. V gene TRBV4-2 combines with J gene TRBJ1-6; TRBD1 is a possible D gene (6 bases). The receptor comes from an adult in good health. The CDR3 loop is CASSQDQGRGLSPLHF. The CDR3 bases are TGTGCCAGCAGCCAAGATCAAGGCAGGGGTCTGTCACCCCTCCACTTT.